The 22 T cell receptor beta chains below were found in one sample sequenced in a study of T cells in tuberculosis. Sequenced by immunoSEQ multiplex PCR; TCRdb stores in-frame clones only, minus some. The sample holds tens of thousands of clones, about 91% seen once. Time point specified: new active TB diagnosis, blood taken before or within 7 days of starting treatment. The material was PBMCs, obtained at tuberculosis diagnosis. These receptors all come from an adult with tuberculosis.

The CDR3 DNA reads as TGTGCCAGCAGCTTGGTACCGGGAGGGAACAATGAGCAGTTCTTC. Protein sequence: CASSLVPGGNNEQFF. This chain joins TRBV5-6 and TRBJ2-1; TRBD2 matches at 8 bases. V shed 0 bases, J shed 5 bases, and the junction held 4 bases outside the gene matches. This CDR3 has 15 residues. Germline V lookup: CDR1 SGHDT, CDR2 YYEEEE. The whole variable domain, filled in from reference TRBV5-6 and TRBJ2-1, reads DAGVTQSPTHLIKTRGQQVTLRCSPKSGHDTVSWYQQALGQGPQFIFQYYEEEERQRGNFPDRFSGHQFPNYSSELNVNALLLGDSALYLCASSLVPGGNNEQFFGPGTRLTVL.

The chain links TRBV18 to TRBJ2-1; 12 nucleotides line up with TRBD2. Trimming took 4 bases from V and 6 from J; bases not matched to a gene: 1. Germline CDR1 is KGHSH and CDR2 is LQKENI. The length of the CDR3 is 14 residues. Written as DNA, the CDR3 is TGTGCCAGCTCACTGACTAGCGGGAGCAATGAGCAGTTCTTC. Protein sequence: CASSLTSGSNEQFF.

The rearrangement joins TRBV15 to TRBJ2-1; 7 bases fit TRBD2. The CDR3 is 14 residues long. The junction had 10 bases not matched to a gene; V was cut back by 7 bases and J by 7 bases. Germline V CDR1 and CDR2: LNHNV, YYDKDF (reference sequence). DNA for the CDR3: TGTGCCACCACCGTGGTCCGACTAGCAAATGAGCAGTTCTTC. Its translation: CATTVVRLANEQFF.

The chain employs TRBV15 and TRBJ1-4; 8 bases match TRBD1. The germline V gene has CDR1 LNHNV and CDR2 YYDKDF (reference sequence). V was clipped by 9 bases and J by 5 bases; unmatched bases: 5. The CDR3 contains 13 residues. CDR3 sequence (DNA): TGTGCCACGGCGGACAGGGTAAATGAAAAACTGTTTTTT. Residues: CATADRVNEKLFF.

The chain couples TRBV19 to TRBJ1-1; 8 bases are shared with TRBD1. The CDR3 is made up of 12 amino acids. Germline CDR1 reads LNHDA; CDR2 reads SQIVND (reference sequence). Trimming at V came to 5 bases and at J to 10 bases, leaving 6 bases not matched to a gene. The CDR3 DNA sequence: TGTGCCAGTAGTGCGGGACAGGTCTTAGCTTTCTTT. Protein sequence: CASSAGQVLAFF. Full variable domain (rest looked up from reference TRBV19 and TRBJ1-1): DGGITQSPKYLFRKEGQNVTLSCEQNLNHDAMYWYRQDPGQGLRLIYYSQIVNDFQKGDIAEGYSVSREKKESFPLTVTSAQKNPTAFYLCASSAGQVLAFFGQGTRLTVV.

The chain carries TRBV2 and TRBJ2-5; 8 nucleotides agree with TRBD1. The CDR3 contains 14 residues. CDR1 and CDR2 from the germline V gene are SNHLY and FYNNEI. V lost 10 bases to trimming and J lost 4 bases; unmatched junction nucleotides: 11. Here the CDR3 reads CAISTGEFGETQYF. In DNA, the CDR3 is TGTGCCATTTCGACAGGGGAATTCGGAGAGACCCAGTACTTC.

This rearrangement joins TRBV7-2 to TRBJ1-6; weak D call: TRBD1 (5 bases). The CDR3 contains 16 residues. Deletions cut 3 bases from V and 5 bases from J, with 14 bases between. Germline CDR1 is SGHTA and CDR2 is FQGNSA. The CDR3 nucleotides are TGTGCCAGCAGCTTCAGGGAGGTGGTAGATAATTCACCCCTCCACTTT. Its translation: CASSFREVVDNSPLHF.

V usage is TRBV15 and J usage is TRBJ2-3, with unresolved D. CDR1 and CDR2 from the germline V gene are LNHNV and YYDKDF (reference sequence). The CDR3 totals 15 residues. Trimming shortened V by 1 base and J by 5 bases, and 13 bases separated the two germline ends. CDR3 region: CATSRGLRLEDTQYF. CDR3 coding DNA: TGTGCCACCAGCAGAGGGCTAAGACTGGAAGATACGCAGTATTTT.

J is TRBJ2-1 and V is TRBV5-1, with 11 bases fitting TRBD2. The V gene end was trimmed by 0 bases and the J gene end by 7 bases; junction bases not matched to a gene: 6. The CDR3 has 16 amino acids. Germline-derived CDR1 and CDR2 are SGHRS and YFSETQ. The chain's CDR3 is CASSLGLAGFLNEQFF. CDR3 nucleotide sequence: TGCGCCAGCAGCTTGGGACTAGCGGGATTTCTGAATGAGCAGTTCTTC.

This chain uses TRBV2 with TRBJ2-3, with D unclear. The CDR3 extends over 12 amino acids. Trimming shortened V by 2 bases and J by 6 bases, and 6 bases separated the two germline ends. Germline V lookup: CDR1 SNHLY, CDR2 FYNNEI. The DNA of the CDR3 is TGTGCCAGCAGTGAACTCCGGGATACGCAGTATTTT. Translating gives CASSELRDTQYF.

This clone has only one observation. The J gene is TRBJ2-7, the V gene TRBV6-6; 9 bases map to TRBD2. In germline, CDR1 is MNHNY, CDR2 SVGAGI (reference sequence). The V gene end was trimmed by 7 bases and the J gene end by 0 bases; junction bases not matched to a gene: 7. The length of the CDR3 is 15 residues. CDR3 DNA: TGTGCCAGCACCCCACAAGCGGGGGGCTCCTACGAGCAGTACTTC. Translation gives CASTPQAGGSYEQYF.

The chain joins TRBV5-5 to TRBJ1-2; D is undetermined. The CDR3 extends over 14 amino acids. The germline V gene has CDR1 SGHKS and CDR2 YYEKEE (reference sequence). V lost 1 base and J 3 bases, leaving 10 bases between the germline ends. CDR3 residues: CASSLIAPDYGYTF. The CDR3 DNA reads TGTGCCAGCAGCTTGATAGCTCCCGACTATGGCTACACCTTC.

The V gene is TRBV7-7, the J gene TRBJ2-1; 11 bases map to TRBD2. The CDR3 runs to 16 residues. Looked up from germline, CDR1 is SSHAT and CDR2 is FNYEAQ (reference sequence). With V trimmed by 5 bases and J by 0 bases, 3 bases remained unmatched. The CDR3 sequence is CASSPTSGSSYNEQFF. CDR3 bases: TGTGCCAGCAGCCCCACTAGCGGGAGCTCCTACAATGAGCAGTTCTTC.

V and J are TRBV29-1 and TRBJ2-5, with 8 bases identical to TRBD1. V dropped 6 bases and J dropped 5; count of bases not matched to a gene: 5. The CDR3 length is 12 residues. Per the germline V gene, CDR1 is SQVTM and CDR2 is ANQGSEA. The CDR3 DNA follows: TGCAGCGTAAGAGACAGGGGCGAGACCCAGTACTTC. Its translation is CSVRDRGETQYF.

The rearrangement uses TRBV19 and TRBJ2-7; 7 nucleotides agree with TRBD2. V lost 1 base, J lost 4 bases, and 4 bases stayed unmatched. Germline CDR1 reads LNHDA; CDR2 reads SQIVND (reference sequence). The CDR3 loop spans 14 amino acids. In DNA form, the CDR3 reads TGTGCCAGTAGTATAGTGCTAGCGGAATACGAGCAGTACTTC. Residues: CASSIVLAEYEQYF. The complete variable domain, with remaining parts taken from reference TRBV19 and TRBJ2-7, reads DGGITQSPKYLFRKEGQNVTLSCEQNLNHDAMYWYRQDPGQGLRLIYYSQIVNDFQKGDIAEGYSVSREKKESFPLTVTSAQKNPTAFYLCASSIVLAEYEQYFGPGTRLTVT.

The rearrangement links TRBV30 to TRBJ2-3; 10 positions agree with TRBD2. CDR1 GTSNPN and CDR2 SVGIG come from the germline V gene (reference sequence). The ends lost 2 bases at V and 2 bases at J; junction bases unmatched: 10. This CDR3 is built from 17 residues. The CDR3 region is CAWSPRLLAGNTDTQYF. The DNA of the CDR3 is TGTGCCTGGAGTCCCCGCCTACTAGCGGGGAACACAGATACGCAGTATTTT.

CDR3 sequence (DNA): TGCGCCAGCAGTGATGGGTATAGGGAGTATGGCTACACCTTC. Its translation is CASSDGYREYGYTF. The chain links TRBV10-2 to TRBJ1-2; D is unresolved. V lost 3 bases, J lost 5 bases, and 13 bases lay in between. Per germline, CDR1 WSHSY and CDR2 SAAADI. The CDR3 runs 14 residues.

The chain links TRBV6-6 to TRBJ1-5; the D is unclear. This CDR3 is built from 12 residues. V lost 5 bases to trimming and J lost 9 bases, with 11 bases between them. Germline V CDR1 and CDR2: MNHNY, SVGAGI (reference sequence). CDR3 sequence reads: CASSGPELPQHF. In DNA form, the CDR3 reads TGTGCCAGCAGTGGCCCGGAGTTGCCCCAGCATTTT.

The chain uses TRBV19 and TRBJ1-1; no clear D gene. CDR3 length: 15 residues. Germline V CDR1 and CDR2: LNHDA, SQIVND (reference sequence). Trimming shortened V by 5 bases and J by 5 bases, and 18 bases separated the two germline ends. The CDR3 here is CASSLPSVPGTEAFF. The CDR3 nucleotides are TGTGCCAGTAGTCTCCCCAGCGTCCCGGGGACTGAAGCTTTCTTT.

The gene calls are TRBV7-8 and TRBJ1-5; 7 bases align to TRBD1. The germline CDR1 and CDR2 sequences are SGHVS and FQNEAQ. V shed 1 base and J 6 bases; nucleotides not matched to a gene: 6. This CDR3 is 15 amino acids long. Here the CDR3 DNA reads TGTGCCAGCAGCTTAGTGGCCGCAGGGGGTCAGCCCCAGCATTTT. The encoded protein is CASSLVAAGGQPQHF.

V and J are TRBV14 and TRBJ2-7, with D maybe TRBD2 (5 bases). The CDR3 runs to 14 residues. Germline-derived CDR1 and CDR2 are SGHDN and FVKESK. Trimming shortened V by 5 bases and J by 3 bases, and 14 bases separated the two germline ends. The chain's CDR3 is CASSSMGVDYEQYF. CDR3 DNA sequence: TGTGCCAGCAGCTCCATGGGAGTGGACTACGAGCAGTACTTC.

The genes are TRBV5-1 and TRBJ2-2, with D unclear. The germline V gene has CDR1 SGHRS and CDR2 YFSETQ. V shed 0 bases and J shed 1 base, with 7 bases lying between them. This CDR3 has 15 amino acids. The CDR3 sequence: CASSLAQVNTGELFF. The CDR3 DNA reads as TGCGCCAGCAGCTTGGCTCAGGTGAACACCGGGGAGCTGTTTTTT.